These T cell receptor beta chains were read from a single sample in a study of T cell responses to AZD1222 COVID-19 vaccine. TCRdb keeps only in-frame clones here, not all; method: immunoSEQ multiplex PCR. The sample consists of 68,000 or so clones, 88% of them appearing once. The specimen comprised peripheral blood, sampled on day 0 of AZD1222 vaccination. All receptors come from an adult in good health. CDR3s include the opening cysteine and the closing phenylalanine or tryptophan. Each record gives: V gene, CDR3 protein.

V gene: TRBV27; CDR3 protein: CASGQDMYQETQYF
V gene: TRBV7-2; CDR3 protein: CASSGASTDTQYF
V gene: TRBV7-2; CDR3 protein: CASSPQLLVGTEAFF
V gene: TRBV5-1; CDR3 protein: CASSLVQGAVRTQYF
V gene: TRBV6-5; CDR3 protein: CASSYADEQFF
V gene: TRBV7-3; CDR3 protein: CASSLSGTGELFF
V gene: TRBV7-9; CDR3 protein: CASWSTPGSSYNEQFF
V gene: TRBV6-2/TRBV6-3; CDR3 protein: CASSYSWTGGTEAFF
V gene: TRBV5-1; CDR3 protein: CASSFGTTYNEQFF
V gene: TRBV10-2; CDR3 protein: CASNELSGANVLTF
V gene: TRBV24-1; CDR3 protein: CATSDLRRGASYGYTF
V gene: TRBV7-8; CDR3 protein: CASSLGDFSYNEQFF
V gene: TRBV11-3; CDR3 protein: CASSLDRGLPKEDNEQFF
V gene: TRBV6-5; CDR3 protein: CASSYDSQDNQYF
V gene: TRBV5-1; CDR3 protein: CASSLTQAGHYGYTF
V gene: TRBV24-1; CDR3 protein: CATITEGTGKEINYGYTF
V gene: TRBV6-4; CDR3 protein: CASSQLAGRSYEQYF
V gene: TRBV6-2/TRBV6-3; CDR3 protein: CASSYSMGLGRHYEQYF
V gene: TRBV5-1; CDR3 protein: CASSLGTFNTEAFF
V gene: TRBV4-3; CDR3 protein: CASSQDGRSSYNEQFF
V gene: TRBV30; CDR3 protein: CAWSQISVTDTQYF
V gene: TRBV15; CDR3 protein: CATSREAGGPNIQYF
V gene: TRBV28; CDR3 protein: CASSLEEWETQYF
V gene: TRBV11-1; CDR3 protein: CASSLRDSDTEAFF
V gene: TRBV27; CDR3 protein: CASSLIPSYEQYF
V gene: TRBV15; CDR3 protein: CATSRGGLAGGSYEQYF
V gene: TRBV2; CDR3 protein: CASRDHRVGNTIYF
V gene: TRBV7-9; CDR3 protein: CASRQRVGPNTGELFF
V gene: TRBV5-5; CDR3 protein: CASGGQGRSLGEAFF
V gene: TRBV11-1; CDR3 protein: CASSWSGSSYNEQFF
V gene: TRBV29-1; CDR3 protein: CSVEALASWVSYTF
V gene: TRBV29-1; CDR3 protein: CSAGSDRNTEAFF
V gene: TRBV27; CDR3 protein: CASTLGTGSYNEQFF